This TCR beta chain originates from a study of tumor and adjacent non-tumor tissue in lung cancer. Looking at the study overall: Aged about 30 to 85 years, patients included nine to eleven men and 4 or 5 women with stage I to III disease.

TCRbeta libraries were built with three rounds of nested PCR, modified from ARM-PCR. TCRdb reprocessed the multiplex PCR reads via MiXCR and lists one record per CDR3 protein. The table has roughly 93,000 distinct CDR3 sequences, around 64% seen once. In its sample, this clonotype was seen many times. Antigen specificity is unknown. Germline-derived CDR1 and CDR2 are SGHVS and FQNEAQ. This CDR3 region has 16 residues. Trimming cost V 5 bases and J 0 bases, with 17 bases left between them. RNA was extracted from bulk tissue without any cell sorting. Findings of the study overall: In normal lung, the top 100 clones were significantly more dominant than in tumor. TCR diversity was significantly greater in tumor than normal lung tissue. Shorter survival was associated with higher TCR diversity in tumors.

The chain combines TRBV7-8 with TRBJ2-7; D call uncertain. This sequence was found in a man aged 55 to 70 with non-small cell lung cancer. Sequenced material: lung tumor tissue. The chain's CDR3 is CASSPFQADSSYEQYF. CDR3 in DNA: TGTGCCAGCAGCCCCTTCCAGGCAGATAGCTCCTACGAGCAGTACTTC.